What follows are 2 T cell receptor beta chains derived from one specimen sequenced in a study of T cells in Graves' hyperthyroidism and ophthalmopathy. Researchers amplified the TCR beta CDR3 regions from RNA transcripts. First-round RT-PCR of the TCR CDR3 relied on the HTBI primer set. TCRdb reprocessed the multiplex PCR reads via MiXCR and lists one record per CDR3 protein. The data show 300,000 to 350,000 distinct CDR3 sequences, around a sixth seen once. Sequencing input: blood. The receptors here all came from a man younger than 40 with Graves' hyperthyroidism.

This clonotype was found a few times. The genes are TRBV7-9 and TRBJ1-2, with 7 bases aligning to TRBD1. Germline assignment: CDR1 SEHNR and CDR2 FQNEAQ (reference sequence). The junction had 7 bases not matched to a gene; V was cut back by 4 bases and J by 8 bases. This CDR3 region has 13 residues. CDR3 coding DNA: TGTGCCAGCAGCTCGGAGGGGGCGAGCGGCTACACCTTC. Encoded protein: CASSSEGASGYTF.

This clonotype was seen only a few times. The chain joins TRBV12-3 or TRBV12-4 to TRBJ2-2; TRBD2 matches 10 bases. The CDR3 extends over 17 amino acids. Trimming cost V 2 bases and J 8 bases; bases outside gene matches: 11. DNA for the CDR3: TGTGCCAGCAGTTTATTAGCGGGAGGTACTTTTAGTGGGGAGCTGTTTTTT. Translation: CASSLLAGGTFSGELFF.